The next 28 T cell receptor beta chains were all read from a single sample in a study of blood T cell repertoires in COVID-19. The data were produced by immunoSEQ multiplex PCR, yet TCRdb's version contains in-frame clones alone and is incomplete. The repertoire holds roughly 150,000 clones, with more than 75% as singletons. The sequenced material came from peripheral blood. The receptors derive from a woman aged 60 to 75 with COVID-19, enrolled during active disease.

The genes are TRBV7-3 and TRBJ2-1, with D maybe TRBD2 (5 bases). Germline CDR1 SGHTA, CDR2 FQGTGA. Trimming cost V 3 bases and J 7 bases, with 16 bases left between them. The CDR3 sequence is 15 residues long. In DNA, the CDR3 is TGTGCCAGCAGCTTGCGAGGGCCCCCGGAGAATGAGCAGTTCTTC. Its translation is CASSLRGPPENEQFF.

This chain connects TRBV11-3 to TRBJ2-1; 9 bases fit TRBD2. The length of the CDR3 is 13 residues. Germline V gene lookup returns CDR1 SGHNT and CDR2 YENEEA. V lost 11 bases, J lost 6 bases, and 8 bases stayed unmatched. CDR3 DNA: TGTGCCTGTAGCCGCGGGGGGGCCAATGAGCAGTTCTTC. It encodes CACSRGGANEQFF. The full variable domain, with the rest looked up from reference TRBV11-3 and TRBJ2-1, is EAGVVQSPRYKIIEKKQPVAFWCNPISGHNTLYWYLQNLGQGPELLIRYENEEAVDDSQLPKDRFSAERLKGVDSTLKIQPAELGDSAVYLCACSRGGANEQFFGPGTRLTVL.

A single count supports this clone. This chain links TRBV12-3 or TRBV12-4 with TRBJ2-5, with a possible D match to TRBD1 (5 bases). This CDR3 contains 12 residues. Trimming took 4 bases from V and 3 from J, leaving 6 bases between them. As DNA, the CDR3 is TGTGCCAGCAGTTCAGGGAAAGAGACCCAGTACTTC. It translates to CASSSGKETQYF.

Concerning this clone itself: Compared with germline, one end of the junction differs, possibly owing to a read error. V gene TRBV5-5 combines with J gene TRBJ1-2; TRBD1 agrees at 9 bases. From germline, CDR1 is SGHKS and CDR2 YYEKEE (reference sequence). The CDR3 loop spans 13 amino acids. The CDR3 DNA sequence: TGTGCCAGCACCTTGGGGACAGGGCATGGCTACACCTTC. This translates into CASTLGTGHGYTF. The full variable domain, rest sourced from reference TRBV5-5 and TRBJ1-2, is DAGVTQSPTHLIKTRGQQVTLRCSPISGHKSVSWYQQVLGQGPQFIFQYYEKEERGRGNFPDRFSARQFPNYSSELNVNALLLGDSALYLCASTLGTGHGYTFGSGTRLTVV.

CDR3: CASSQDQSGGKPNIQYF. CDR3 sequence (DNA): TGTGCCAGCAGCCAAGATCAAAGCGGGGGGAAACCAAACATTCAGTACTTC. The rearrangement joins TRBV3-1 (or the pseudogene TRBV3-2) to TRBJ2-4; TRBD2 matches 9 bases. Germline V gene lookup returns CDR1 LGHDT and CDR2 YNNKEL (reference sequence). Unmatched junction bases numbered 9, after V lost 0 bases and J lost 6 bases. The CDR3 sequence is 17 residues long.

V gene TRBV12-3 or TRBV12-4 combines with J gene TRBJ2-5; 7 bases are shared with TRBD1. The length of the CDR3 is 13 residues. V was pared by 9 bases and J by 4 bases, with 8 bases of the junction left unmatched. The CDR3 DNA reads as TGTGCCAGTTGGACAGGTCGACGAGAGACCCAGTACTTC. Protein sequence: CASWTGRRETQYF.

The chain combines TRBV19 with TRBJ2-1; 9 nucleotides match TRBD1. J gave up 8 bases and V 3 bases, and 5 bases lay outside the gene matches. Germline V gene sequence: CDR1 LNHDA, CDR2 SQIVND (reference sequence). The CDR3 spans 14 residues. This CDR3 is CASSIGQGNYEQFF. The CDR3 DNA follows: TGTGCCAGTAGTATTGGACAGGGGAACTATGAGCAGTTCTTC.

The V and J genes are TRBV3-1 (or the pseudogene TRBV3-2) and TRBJ2-5; D is possibly TRBD2 (5 bases). This CDR3 region has 14 residues. With 1 base removed from V and 5 bases from J, the gap between germline ends came to 11 bases. The germline gives CDR1 LGHDT, CDR2 YNNKEL (reference sequence). In DNA form, the CDR3 reads TGTGCCAGCAGCCAAGGGACGCGAGGGGAGACCCAGTACTTC. It is translated as CASSQGTRGETQYF.

The V gene is TRBV6-5, the J gene TRBJ1-4; 7 nucleotides align to TRBD1. The ends lost 7 bases at V and 5 bases at J; junction bases unmatched: 4. This CDR3 has 13 residues. The germline V gene has CDR1 MNHEY and CDR2 SVGAGI. The DNA for the CDR3 is TGTGCCAGCACCGGGACAGTGAATGAAAAACTGTTTTTT. Its translation: CASTGTVNEKLFF.

The chain recombines TRBV6-5 with TRBJ2-3; 12 nucleotides agree with TRBD2. The CDR3 consists of 12 residues. After removal of 6 bases from V and 14 bases from J, the junction contained 6 bases not matched to a gene. Germline V gene sequence: CDR1 MNHEY, CDR2 SVGAGI. CDR3 bases: TGTGCCAGCAGGTCTAGCGGGGGGGCCGTGTATTTT. Translated: CASRSSGGAVYF.

The J gene is TRBJ1-5, the V gene TRBV19; D unresolved. Trimming removed 1 base at V and 5 bases at J, with 9 bases between. The CDR3 spans 14 residues. Germline V gene sequence: CDR1 LNHDA, CDR2 SQIVND (reference sequence). The CDR3 spells CASSIAGFDQPQHF. The CDR3 coding sequence is TGTGCCAGTAGTATAGCCGGGTTTGATCAGCCCCAGCATTTT.

The chain joins TRBV2 to TRBJ1-1; 10 nucleotides agree with TRBD1. The CDR3 is 15 amino acids. Germline-derived CDR1 and CDR2 are SNHLY and FYNNEI. V gave up 8 bases and J gave up 5 bases; unmatched junction bases: 11. CDR3 sequence: CASDRDRGAETEAFF. In nucleotides, the CDR3 is TGTGCCAGCGATAGGGACAGGGGAGCGGAGACTGAAGCTTTCTTT.

CDR3 coding DNA: TGTGCCAGCTCCCCGTCACAAGTCTTCGGAAACACCATATATTTT. This encodes CASSPSQVFGNTIYF. This chain connects TRBV18 to TRBJ1-3; unclear D gene. Between the trimmed V and J ends, which lost 6 bases and 4 bases, there was a span of 16 bases. Germline lookup yields CDR1 KGHSH and CDR2 LQKENI. There are 15 residues in the CDR3.

This clone was observed once. The V and J genes are TRBV27 and TRBJ1-5; D not resolved. There are 13 residues in the CDR3. Germline CDR1 is MNHEY and CDR2 is SMNVEV (reference sequence). The V end lost 6 bases, the J end lost 0 bases, and 6 bases lay between the germline ends. The CDR3 DNA sequence: TGTGCCAGCAGGGAGCTTAGCAATCAGCCCCAGCATTTT. It specifies CASRELSNQPQHF.

The chain links TRBV18 to TRBJ2-7, with 7 nucleotides matching TRBD2. V lost 6 bases to trimming and J lost 6 bases; unmatched junction nucleotides: 20. Germline V gene sequence: CDR1 KGHSH, CDR2 LQKENI. The length of the CDR3 is 17 residues. CDR3 sequence reads: CASSEGYGGSGTLEQYF. The DNA for the CDR3 is TGTGCCAGCTCCGAGGGCTATGGAGGGAGCGGGACCCTCGAGCAGTACTTC.

CDR3 bases: TGTGCCAGCAGATACAGGAGGAACACTGAAGCTTTCTTT. It translates to CASRYRRNTEAFF. The chain joins TRBV27 to TRBJ1-1, with D possibly matching TRBD1 (5 bases). The V end was cut by 6 bases, the J end by 1 base, with 9 bases between. CDR1 is MNHEY and CDR2 is SMNVEV in the germline V gene (reference sequence). The CDR3 totals 13 residues.

The chain employs TRBV18 and TRBJ2-7, with D tentatively TRBD1 (5 bases). This CDR3 has 14 residues. V shed 6 bases and J shed 5 bases, with 17 bases lying between them. CDR1 and CDR2 (germline): KGHSH, LQKENI. Here the CDR3 DNA reads TGTGCCAGCTCCCCGCAGCAGGGTCGGGACGAGCAGTACTTC. Translation gives CASSPQQGRDEQYF.

The rearrangement uses TRBV6-2 or TRBV6-3 and TRBJ2-1, with TRBD2 matching 8 bases. CDR3 size: 16 residues. The germline CDR1 and CDR2 sequences are MNHEY and SVGEGT. V lost 0 bases to trimming and J lost 8 bases; unmatched junction nucleotides: 9. This CDR3 reads CASSYSNPGLAHEQFF. The CDR3 bases are TGTGCCAGCAGTTACTCAAACCCAGGACTAGCCCATGAGCAGTTCTTC.

The rearrangement joins TRBV28 to TRBJ1-1; D remains ambiguous. In germline, CDR1 is MDHEN, CDR2 SYDVKM. V lost 6 bases and J lost 5, with 10 bases in between. This CDR3 comprises 12 residues. Written as DNA, the CDR3 is TGTGCCAGCAGCCGACTTCGTACTGAAGCTTTCTTT. It codes for CASSRLRTEAFF.

CDR3 in DNA: TGTGCCAGTACCCATAGGGGACAGGGGGCTGCGAACACCGGGGAGCTGTTTTTT. Protein sequence: CASTHRGQGAANTGELFF. The V and J genes are TRBV19 and TRBJ2-2, with 12 bases fitting TRBD1. Unmatched junction bases numbered 9, after V lost 7 bases and J lost 0 bases. The length of the CDR3 is 18 residues. Germline loops: CDR1 LNHDA, CDR2 SQIVND (reference sequence).

CDR3 in amino acids: CASSPGLAGGETQYF. As DNA, the CDR3 is TGTGCCAGTAGCCCGGGACTAGCGGGGGGAGAGACCCAGTACTTC. The genes are TRBV19 and TRBJ2-5; TRBD2 matches at 15 bases. The V and J ends lost 6 bases and 4 bases, in that order; junction bases with no gene match: 3. This CDR3 contains 15 residues. The V gene's germline CDR1 is LNHDA and CDR2 SQIVND (reference sequence). Looking up the rest from reference TRBV19 and TRBJ2-5 gives the full variable domain: DGGITQSPKYLFRKEGQNVTLSCEQNLNHDAMYWYRQDPGQGLRLIYYSQIVNDFQKGDIAEGYSVSREKKESFPLTVTSAQKNPTAFYLCASSPGLAGGETQYFGPGTRLLVL.

The rearrangement uses TRBV2 and TRBJ1-1; the D is unclear. V lost 2 bases to trimming and J lost 4 bases, with 11 bases between them. There are 14 residues in the CDR3. The germline V gene encodes CDR1 SNHLY and CDR2 FYNNEI. This CDR3 is CASSELAVTTEAFF. As DNA, the CDR3 is TGTGCCAGCAGTGAATTGGCGGTTACCACTGAAGCTTTCTTT.

This clone was counted a few times. V gene TRBV6-5 combines with J gene TRBJ2-3, with 9 positions matching TRBD2. The CDR3 spans 15 residues. CDR1 and CDR2 from the germline V gene are MNHEY and SVGAGI. Germline trimming cut 5 bases from V and 2 bases from J; bases unmatched to any gene: 5. The CDR3 region has the DNA TGTGCCAGCAGTAGACTAGCGGCCCACACAGATACGCAGTATTTT. This translates into CASSRLAAHTDTQYF.

The J gene is TRBJ2-7, the V gene TRBV6-1; perhaps TRBD1 as D (6 bases). The CDR3 runs to 13 residues. Germline loops: CDR1 MNHNS, CDR2 SASEGT. V was cut by 2 bases and J by 7 bases, with 12 bases left in between. The CDR3 nucleotides are TGTGCCAGCAGTGAATGGGGGCGGAATGAGCAGTACGTC. Encoded protein: CASSEWGRNEQYV.

The chain joins TRBV3-1 (or the pseudogene TRBV3-2) to TRBJ1-4; 7 bases align to TRBD1. CDR3 length: 15 amino acids. The trim removed 6 bases at V and 4 bases at J, leaving 8 bases unmatched. Germline CDR1 is LGHDT and CDR2 is YNNKEL (reference sequence). CDR3 residues: CASSPQGTVNEKLFF. CDR3 bases: TGTGCCAGCAGTCCACAGGGGACAGTTAATGAAAAACTGTTTTTT.

J is TRBJ2-3 and V is TRBV7-6; D not resolved. Deletions cut 0 bases from V and 2 bases from J, with 6 bases between. The CDR3 length is 14 residues. Germline CDR1 and CDR2: SGHVS and FNYEAQ. CDR3 residues: CASSLAENTDTQYF. CDR3 nucleotides: TGTGCCAGCAGCTTAGCCGAGAACACAGATACGCAGTATTTT. Combining the CDR3 with reference TRBV7-6 and TRBJ2-3 gives the whole variable domain GAGVSQSPRYKVTKRGQDVALRCDPISGHVSLYWYRQALGQGPEFLTYFNYEAQQDKSGLPNDRFSAERPEGSISTLTIQRTEQRDSAMYRCASSLAENTDTQYFGPGTRLTVL.

The V and J genes are TRBV5-8 and TRBJ2-7; D is ambiguous. The CDR3 covers 11 residues. V lost 4 bases and J 4 bases, leaving 6 bases between the germline ends. CDR1 SGHTS and CDR2 YDEGEE come from the germline V gene. CDR3 coding DNA: TGTGCCAGCAGCCCCGGGTACGAGCAGTACTTC. This translates into CASSPGYEQYF.

This chain links TRBV6-4 with TRBJ2-2, with TRBD1 identical over 9 bases. CDR1 MRHNA and CDR2 SNTAGT come from the germline V gene. The V gene end was trimmed by 6 bases and the J gene end by 2 bases; junction bases not matched to a gene: 1. This CDR3 is built from 14 residues. The CDR3 DNA follows: TGTGCCAGCAGGGGACAGGGTAACACCGGGGAGCTGTTTTTT. Translation: CASRGQGNTGELFF.